These T cell receptor beta chains were read from a single sample in a study of beta chain features in type 1 diabetes. Using immunoSEQ multiplex PCR, the repertoire was profiled, and TCRdb retains in-frame clones only, with some absent. This sample has around 250,000 clones, with approximately 15% found just once. The sample taken for sequencing was naive CD4+ T cells from blood. The origin of the receptors is a man in his thirties or forties with type 1 diabetes. Both conserved end residues are part of each CDR3. The order of the fields is V gene, clone size, J gene, D gene, CDR3 protein, CDR3 DNA. A D gene is named only where the DNA matches it firmly. For some rows the clone size is stated as once, few or many, or as a class when expanded; others skip it.

v_call: TRBV7-9; clone_size: .; j_call: TRBJ1-2; d_call: TRBD1; cdr3_aa: CASSRDSNYGYTF; cdr3_nt: TGTGCCAGCAGCCGGGACAGCAACTATGGCTACACCTTC
v_call: TRBV7-9; clone_size: .; j_call: TRBJ2-7; d_call: .; cdr3_aa: CASSPVDSWQYF; cdr3_nt: TGTGCCAGCAGCCCAGTCGACTCGTGGCAGTACTTC
v_call: TRBV10-3; clone_size: .; j_call: TRBJ1-2; d_call: TRBD1; cdr3_aa: CAISKGQDYGYTF; cdr3_nt: TGTGCCATCAGTAAGGGACAGGACTATGGCTACACCTTC
v_call: TRBV4-2; clone_size: .; j_call: TRBJ2-5; d_call: TRBD2; cdr3_aa: CASSQAAGGGRETQYF; cdr3_nt: TGTGCCAGCAGCCAAGCAGCGGGGGGCGGGAGAGAGACCCAGTACTTC
v_call: TRBV10-3; clone_size: few; j_call: TRBJ1-1; d_call: .; cdr3_aa: CAIGGQNTEAFF; cdr3_nt: TGTGCCATCGGGGGACAGAACACTGAAGCTTTCTTT
v_call: TRBV21-1; clone_size: few; j_call: TRBJ2-1; d_call: .; cdr3_aa: CAGPVWGLDYNEQFF; cdr3_nt: TGTGCCGGCCCAGTATGGGGGCTCGACTACAATGAGCAGTTCTTC
v_call: TRBV11-2; clone_size: few; j_call: TRBJ2-1; d_call: .; cdr3_aa: CASSLEVDSEQFF; cdr3_nt: TGTGCCAGCAGCTTAGAAGTAGACAGTGAGCAGTTCTTC
v_call: TRBV6-1; clone_size: .; j_call: TRBJ1-1; d_call: .; cdr3_aa: CASSVGTRNTEAFF; cdr3_nt: TGTGCCAGCAGTGTTGGGACAAGGAACACTGAAGCTTTCTTT
v_call: TRBV15; clone_size: few; j_call: TRBJ1-2; d_call: .; cdr3_aa: CATSRGETNYGYTF; cdr3_nt: TGTGCCACCAGCAGAGGCGAGACAAACTATGGCTACACCTTC
v_call: TRBV5-1; clone_size: .; j_call: TRBJ2-1; d_call: TRBD2; cdr3_aa: CASSSGLADYNEQFF; cdr3_nt: TGCGCCAGCAGCTCGGGACTAGCGGATTACAATGAGCAGTTCTTC
v_call: TRBV7-6; clone_size: .; j_call: TRBJ1-5; d_call: TRBD1; cdr3_aa: CASSPQGAGGLFNQPQHF; cdr3_nt: TGTGCCAGCAGCCCCCAGGGGGCAGGGGGCCTCTTCAATCAGCCCCAGCATTTT
v_call: TRBV9; clone_size: .; j_call: TRBJ1-1; d_call: .; cdr3_aa: CASTGSGRTEAFF; cdr3_nt: TGTGCCAGCACGGGGTCTGGGCGCACTGAAGCTTTCTTT
v_call: TRBV29-1; clone_size: few; j_call: TRBJ2-1; d_call: TRBD1; cdr3_aa: CSVVGRGSYNEQFF; cdr3_nt: TGCAGCGTTGTTGGCAGGGGGAGCTACAATGAGCAGTTCTTC
v_call: TRBV5-1; clone_size: few; j_call: TRBJ1-2; d_call: .; cdr3_aa: CASSLESEGSYGYTF; cdr3_nt: TGCGCCAGCAGCTTGGAGTCCGAGGGCTCCTATGGCTACACCTTC
v_call: TRBV29-1; clone_size: few; j_call: TRBJ1-2; d_call: TRBD1; cdr3_aa: CSVLYPGTGRYGYTF; cdr3_nt: TGCAGCGTTCTCTACCCCGGGACAGGAAGATATGGCTACACCTTC
v_call: TRBV29-1; clone_size: .; j_call: TRBJ2-1; d_call: .; cdr3_aa: CSVVVQRATNEQFF; cdr3_nt: TGCAGCGTTGTCGTACAGAGGGCGACGAATGAGCAGTTCTTC
v_call: TRBV5-1; clone_size: few; j_call: TRBJ1-1; d_call: .; cdr3_aa: CASSLVISGNTEAFF; cdr3_nt: TGCGCCAGCAGCTTGGTTATCAGCGGGAACACTGAAGCTTTCTTT
v_call: TRBV27; clone_size: .; j_call: TRBJ2-7; d_call: TRBD1; cdr3_aa: CASPWRGQGPYEQYF; cdr3_nt: TGTGCCAGTCCCTGGCGGGGACAGGGCCCCTACGAGCAGTACTTC
v_call: TRBV4-1; clone_size: few; j_call: TRBJ1-5; d_call: .; cdr3_aa: CASSRMPQAPSNQPQHF; cdr3_nt: TGCGCCAGCAGCCGGATGCCGCAGGCCCCTAGCAATCAGCCCCAGCATTTT
v_call: TRBV5-4; clone_size: few; j_call: TRBJ2-7; d_call: TRBD1; cdr3_aa: CASSYGQGTSYEQYF; cdr3_nt: TGTGCCAGCAGCTACGGACAGGGGACCTCCTACGAGCAGTACTTC
v_call: TRBV27; clone_size: few; j_call: TRBJ2-7; d_call: TRBD2; cdr3_aa: CASRGLPGTSGGGFSYEQYF; cdr3_nt: TGTGCCAGCAGAGGCCTCCCCGGGACTAGCGGGGGGGGATTCTCCTACGAGCAGTACTTC
v_call: TRBV30; clone_size: few; j_call: TRBJ2-3; d_call: TRBD1; cdr3_aa: CAWRWSGQGTDTQYF; cdr3_nt: TGTGCCTGGAGATGGTCGGGACAGGGCACAGATACGCAGTATTTT
v_call: TRBV7-2; clone_size: few; j_call: TRBJ2-4; d_call: TRBD2; cdr3_aa: CASSLASSGEGNIQYF; cdr3_nt: TGTGCCAGCAGCTTAGCTTCTAGCGGGGAGGGTAACATTCAGTACTTC
v_call: TRBV19; clone_size: few; j_call: TRBJ2-7; d_call: TRBD2; cdr3_aa: CASSPPGSGRSYEQYF; cdr3_nt: TGTGCCAGTAGTCCTCCGGGTAGCGGGAGGTCCTACGAGCAGTACTTC
v_call: TRBV5-1; clone_size: few; j_call: TRBJ2-1; d_call: TRBD2; cdr3_aa: CASSPTSGRPNEQFF; cdr3_nt: TGCGCCAGCAGCCCTACTAGCGGGAGGCCAAATGAGCAGTTCTTC
v_call: TRBV5-4; clone_size: few; j_call: TRBJ2-1; d_call: TRBD2; cdr3_aa: CASSPGGLAGEGEQFF; cdr3_nt: TGTGCCAGCAGCCCTGGGGGACTAGCGGGAGAGGGTGAGCAGTTCTTC
v_call: TRBV5-1; clone_size: .; j_call: TRBJ2-5; d_call: .; cdr3_aa: CASSLMLAGQETQYF; cdr3_nt: TGCGCCAGCAGCTTGATGCTGGCGGGGCAGGAGACCCAGTACTTC
v_call: TRBV11-1; clone_size: few; j_call: TRBJ1-1; d_call: .; cdr3_aa: CASVSGATNTEAFF; cdr3_nt: TGTGCCAGCGTGTCAGGGGCTACGAACACTGAAGCTTTCTTT
v_call: TRBV19; clone_size: .; j_call: TRBJ2-2; d_call: .; cdr3_aa: CASSESSGELFF; cdr3_nt: TGTGCCAGTAGTGAGTCTTCCGGGGAGCTGTTTTTT
v_call: TRBV19; clone_size: few; j_call: TRBJ2-3; d_call: TRBD2; cdr3_aa: CASSMGTGGTGDTQYF; cdr3_nt: TGTGCCAGTAGTATGGGTACGGGGGGAACTGGAGATACGCAGTATTTT
v_call: TRBV4-2; clone_size: .; j_call: TRBJ1-1; d_call: TRBD1; cdr3_aa: CASSPSDRVNTEAFF; cdr3_nt: TGTGCCAGCAGCCCGTCGGACAGGGTGAACACTGAAGCTTTCTTT
v_call: TRBV2; clone_size: .; j_call: TRBJ2-2; d_call: TRBD2; cdr3_aa: CASSEPPLSGGMTGELFF; cdr3_nt: TGTGCCAGCAGTGAACCCCCCCTTAGCGGGGGAATGACCGGGGAGCTGTTTTTT
v_call: TRBV19; clone_size: .; j_call: TRBJ1-2; d_call: TRBD1; cdr3_aa: CASIGTEIYGYTF; cdr3_nt: TGTGCCAGTATCGGGACAGAGATCTATGGCTACACCTTC
v_call: TRBV5-1; clone_size: .; j_call: TRBJ2-1; d_call: TRBD1; cdr3_aa: CASSLTGDSYNEQFF; cdr3_nt: TGCGCCAGCAGCCTGACAGGGGACTCTTACAATGAGCAGTTCTTC
v_call: TRBV5-1; clone_size: few; j_call: TRBJ2-2; d_call: .; cdr3_aa: CASSLEAGNTGELFF; cdr3_nt: TGCGCCAGCAGCTTGGAGGCAGGGAACACCGGGGAGCTGTTTTTT
v_call: TRBV5-4; clone_size: few; j_call: TRBJ1-2; d_call: TRBD1; cdr3_aa: CASSLGGQGEDGYTF; cdr3_nt: TGTGCCAGCAGCTTAGGTGGACAGGGTGAAGATGGCTACACCTTC
v_call: TRBV2; clone_size: .; j_call: TRBJ1-4; d_call: TRBD1; cdr3_aa: CASSVGQGDEKLFF; cdr3_nt: TGTGCCAGCAGTGTGGGACAGGGGGATGAAAAACTGTTTTTT
v_call: TRBV7-2; clone_size: .; j_call: TRBJ2-5; d_call: .; cdr3_aa: CASSLSYAETQYF; cdr3_nt: TGTGCCAGCAGCTTATCTTACGCGGAGACCCAGTACTTC
v_call: TRBV2; clone_size: .; j_call: TRBJ1-2; d_call: TRBD1; cdr3_aa: CASTLKGQPNYGYTF; cdr3_nt: TGTGCCAGCACCCTCAAGGGACAGCCGAACTATGGCTACACCTTC
v_call: TRBV5-1; clone_size: .; j_call: TRBJ2-5; d_call: TRBD1; cdr3_aa: CASSTYDRVETQYF; cdr3_nt: TGCGCCAGCAGCACCTACGACAGGGTTGAGACCCAGTACTTC
v_call: TRBV19; clone_size: .; j_call: TRBJ2-6; d_call: TRBD2; cdr3_aa: CASTMGGAGANVLTF; cdr3_nt: TGTGCCAGTACCATGGGAGGGGCCGGGGCCAACGTCCTGACTTTC
v_call: TRBV19; clone_size: .; j_call: TRBJ2-6; d_call: TRBD1; cdr3_aa: CASSLTGPISGANVLTF; cdr3_nt: TGTGCCAGTAGCCTGACAGGGCCTATCTCTGGGGCCAACGTCCTGACTTTC
v_call: TRBV6-5; clone_size: .; j_call: TRBJ1-2; d_call: .; cdr3_aa: CASSYSRDSGGYTF; cdr3_nt: TGTGCCAGCAGTTACTCCCGGGACTCCGGGGGCTACACCTTC
v_call: TRBV18; clone_size: few; j_call: TRBJ1-1; d_call: .; cdr3_aa: CASTPGGTEAFF; cdr3_nt: TGTGCCAGCACTCCGGGGGGCACTGAAGCTTTCTTT
v_call: TRBV19; clone_size: few; j_call: TRBJ2-5; d_call: TRBD1; cdr3_aa: CASRTGDFEETQYF; cdr3_nt: TGTGCCAGTAGGACAGGGGATTTCGAAGAGACCCAGTACTTC
v_call: TRBV29-1; clone_size: many; j_call: TRBJ2-1; d_call: .; cdr3_aa: CSVEDVRFF; cdr3_nt: TGCAGCGTTGAAGATGTGCGGTTCTTC
v_call: TRBV9; clone_size: few; j_call: TRBJ2-3; d_call: TRBD2; cdr3_aa: CASSVAGTSGRDTQYF; cdr3_nt: TGTGCCAGCAGCGTCGCCGGGACTAGCGGGAGGGATACGCAGTATTTT
v_call: TRBV29-1; clone_size: .; j_call: TRBJ2-7; d_call: TRBD1; cdr3_aa: CSVEKTSGGGYEQYF; cdr3_nt: TGCAGCGTTGAAAAAACTTCAGGGGGTGGCTACGAGCAGTACTTC
v_call: TRBV6-1; clone_size: .; j_call: TRBJ1-6; d_call: .; cdr3_aa: CASSGTVLNSPLHF; cdr3_nt: TGTGCCAGCAGTGGTACAGTCCTTAATTCACCCCTCCACTTT
v_call: TRBV10-2; clone_size: .; j_call: TRBJ2-2; d_call: .; cdr3_aa: CASSESPSHDTGELFF; cdr3_nt: TGCGCCAGCAGTGAGTCGCCTAGCCACGACACCGGGGAGCTGTTTTTT
v_call: TRBV19; clone_size: .; j_call: TRBJ2-2; d_call: .; cdr3_aa: CASSRAGLPGELFF; cdr3_nt: TGTGCCAGTAGTAGGGCAGGGCTTCCCGGGGAGCTGTTTTTT
v_call: TRBV7-2; clone_size: few; j_call: TRBJ1-1; d_call: .; cdr3_aa: CASSLRNMRTEAFF; cdr3_nt: TGTGCCAGCAGCTTGCGGAACATGCGCACTGAAGCTTTCTTT
v_call: TRBV4-1; clone_size: few; j_call: TRBJ2-5; d_call: .; cdr3_aa: CASSQGGLGETQYF; cdr3_nt: TGCGCCAGCAGCCAAGGGGGCCTGGGGGAGACCCAGTACTTC
v_call: TRBV18; clone_size: .; j_call: TRBJ2-7; d_call: TRBD1; cdr3_aa: CASSPTGQGSNGQYF; cdr3_nt: TGTGCCAGCTCACCAACGGGACAGGGGAGCAATGGGCAGTACTTC
v_call: TRBV5-4; clone_size: .; j_call: TRBJ2-7; d_call: TRBD1; cdr3_aa: CASSRTGDTYEQYF; cdr3_nt: TGTGCCAGCAGCCGGACAGGGGACACCTACGAGCAGTACTTC
v_call: TRBV7-9; clone_size: .; j_call: TRBJ2-3; d_call: .; cdr3_aa: CASSLGGSGDTQYF; cdr3_nt: TGTGCCAGCAGCTTAGGAGGGTCGGGGGATACGCAGTATTTT
v_call: TRBV5-4; clone_size: .; j_call: TRBJ1-2; d_call: .; cdr3_aa: CASSFVQGSTSGYTF; cdr3_nt: TGTGCCAGCAGCTTTGTGCAGGGATCCACAAGTGGCTACACCTTC